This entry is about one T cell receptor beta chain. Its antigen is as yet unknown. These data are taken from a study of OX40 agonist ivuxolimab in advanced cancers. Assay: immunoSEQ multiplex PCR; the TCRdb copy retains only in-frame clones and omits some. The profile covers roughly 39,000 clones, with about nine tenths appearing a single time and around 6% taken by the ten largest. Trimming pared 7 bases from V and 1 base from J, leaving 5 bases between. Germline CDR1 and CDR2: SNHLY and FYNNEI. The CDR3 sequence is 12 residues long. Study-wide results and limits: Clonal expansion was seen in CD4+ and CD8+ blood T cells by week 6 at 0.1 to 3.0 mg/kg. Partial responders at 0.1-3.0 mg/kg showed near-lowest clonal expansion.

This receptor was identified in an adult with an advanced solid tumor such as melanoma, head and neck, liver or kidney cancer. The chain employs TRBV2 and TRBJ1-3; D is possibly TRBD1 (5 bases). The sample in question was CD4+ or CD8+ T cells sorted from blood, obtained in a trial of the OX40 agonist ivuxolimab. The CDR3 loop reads CASKGSGNTIYF. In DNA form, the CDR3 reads TGTGCCAGCAAGGGGTCTGGAAACACCATATATTTT.